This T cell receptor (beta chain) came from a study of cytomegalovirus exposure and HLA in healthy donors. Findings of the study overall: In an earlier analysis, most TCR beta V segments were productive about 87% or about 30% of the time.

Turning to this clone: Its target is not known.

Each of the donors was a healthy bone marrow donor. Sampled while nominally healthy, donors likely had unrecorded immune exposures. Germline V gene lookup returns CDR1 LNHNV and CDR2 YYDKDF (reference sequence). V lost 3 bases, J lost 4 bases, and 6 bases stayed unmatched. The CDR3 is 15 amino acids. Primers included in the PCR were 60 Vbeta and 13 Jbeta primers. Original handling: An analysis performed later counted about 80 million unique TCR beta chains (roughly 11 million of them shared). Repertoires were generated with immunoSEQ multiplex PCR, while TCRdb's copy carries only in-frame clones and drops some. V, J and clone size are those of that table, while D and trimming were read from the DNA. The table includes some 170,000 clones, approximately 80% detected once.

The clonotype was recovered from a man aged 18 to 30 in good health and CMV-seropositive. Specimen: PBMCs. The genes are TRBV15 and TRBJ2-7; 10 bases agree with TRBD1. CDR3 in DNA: TGTGCCACCAGCAGTCTCCGGGACAGGGGATACGAGCAGTACTTC. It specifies CATSSLRDRGYEQYF.